This T cell receptor beta chain derives from a study of sequential checkpoint blockade in melanoma. For the study at large: Patients were randomized 1:1 to nivolumab-then-ipilimumab or ipilimumab-then-nivolumab first-line. After both sequences, patients received maintenance nivolumab.

Germline V gene sequence: CDR1 MNHEY, CDR2 SVGAGI. V was clipped by 3 bases and J by 6 bases, with 12 bases between them. This CDR3 has 14 residues. Treatment denoted: randomized to nivolumab then ipilimumab (arm A) or the reverse (arm B). None of the patients previously received DNA-damaging chemotherapy. Sorted cells were live CD3+CD8+, lacking CD19 and CD56, from PBMCs. The assay was immunoSEQ multiplex PCR, and TCRdb's table has in-frame clones only and misses some. The data show roughly 20,000 clones, around 80% seen once. This TCR came from a human donor with melanoma. The chain carries TRBV6-5 and TRBJ2-1, with TRBD1 as a possible D gene (6 bases). This sample comprised CD8+ T cells sorted from blood (inferred from file names), obtained from a patient given nivolumab and ipilimumab in sequence. The CDR3 nucleotides read TGTGCCAGCAGTTATTTTCAGGGGAGCAATGAGCAGTTCTTC. Protein: CASSYFQGSNEQFF.